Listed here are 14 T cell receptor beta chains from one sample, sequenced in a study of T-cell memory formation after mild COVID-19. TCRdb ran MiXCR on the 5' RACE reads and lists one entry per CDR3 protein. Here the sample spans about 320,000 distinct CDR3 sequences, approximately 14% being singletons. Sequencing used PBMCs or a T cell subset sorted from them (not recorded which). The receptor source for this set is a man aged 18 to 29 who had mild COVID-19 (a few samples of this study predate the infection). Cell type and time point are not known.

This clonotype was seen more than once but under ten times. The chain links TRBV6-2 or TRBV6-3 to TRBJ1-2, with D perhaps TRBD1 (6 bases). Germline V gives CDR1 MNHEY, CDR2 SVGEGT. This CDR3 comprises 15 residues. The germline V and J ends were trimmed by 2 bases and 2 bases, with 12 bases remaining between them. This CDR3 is CASSYSSTGNYGYTF. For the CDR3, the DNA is TGTGCCAGCAGTTACAGCTCCACAGGGAACTATGGCTACACCTTC.

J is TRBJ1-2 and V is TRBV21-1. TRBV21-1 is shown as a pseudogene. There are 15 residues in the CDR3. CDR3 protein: CASSRFLGGYYGYTF. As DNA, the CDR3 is TGTGCCAGCAGCAGGTTTCTAGGAGGATACTATGGCTACACCTTC.

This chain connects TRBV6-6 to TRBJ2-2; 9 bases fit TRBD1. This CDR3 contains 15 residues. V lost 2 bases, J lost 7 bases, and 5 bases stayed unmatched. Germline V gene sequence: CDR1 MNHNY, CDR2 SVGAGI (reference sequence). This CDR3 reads CASSYETGGVGELFF. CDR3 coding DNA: TGTGCCAGCAGTTACGAGACAGGGGGGGTCGGGGAGCTGTTTTTT.

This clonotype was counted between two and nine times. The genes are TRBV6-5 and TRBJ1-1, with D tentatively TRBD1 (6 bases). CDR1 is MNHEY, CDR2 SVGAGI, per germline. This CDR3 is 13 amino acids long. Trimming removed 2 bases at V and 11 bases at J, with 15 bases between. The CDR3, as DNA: TGTGCCAGCAGTTACGATTTACAGGGAGATGCTTTCTTT. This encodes CASSYDLQGDAFF.

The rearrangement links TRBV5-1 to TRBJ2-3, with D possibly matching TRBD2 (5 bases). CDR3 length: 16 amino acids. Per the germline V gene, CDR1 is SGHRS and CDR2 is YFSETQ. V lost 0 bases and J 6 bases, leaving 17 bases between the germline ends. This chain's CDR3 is CASSLAGFGKADTQYF. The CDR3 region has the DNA TGCGCCAGCAGCTTGGCGGGGTTCGGGAAGGCGGATACGCAGTATTTT.

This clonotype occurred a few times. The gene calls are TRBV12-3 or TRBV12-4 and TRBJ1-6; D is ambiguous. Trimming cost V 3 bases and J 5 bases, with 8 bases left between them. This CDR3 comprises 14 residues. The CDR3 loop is CASSLGIHNSPLHF. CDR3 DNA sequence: TGTGCCAGCAGTTTGGGGATCCATAATTCACCCCTCCACTTT.

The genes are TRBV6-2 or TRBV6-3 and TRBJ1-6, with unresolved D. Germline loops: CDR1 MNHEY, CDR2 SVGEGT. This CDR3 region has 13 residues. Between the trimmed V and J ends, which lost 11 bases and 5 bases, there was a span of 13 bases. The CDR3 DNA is TGTGCCCTGCGATTCACGAATAATTCACCCCTCCACTTT. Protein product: CALRFTNNSPLHF.

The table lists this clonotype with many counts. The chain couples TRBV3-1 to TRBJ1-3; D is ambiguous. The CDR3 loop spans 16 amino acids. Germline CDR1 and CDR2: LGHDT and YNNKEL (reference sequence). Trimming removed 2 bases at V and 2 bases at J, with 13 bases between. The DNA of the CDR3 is TGTGCCAGCAGCCAACCCCTCTTTGAGGCTGGAAACACCATATATTTT. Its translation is CASSQPLFEAGNTIYF.

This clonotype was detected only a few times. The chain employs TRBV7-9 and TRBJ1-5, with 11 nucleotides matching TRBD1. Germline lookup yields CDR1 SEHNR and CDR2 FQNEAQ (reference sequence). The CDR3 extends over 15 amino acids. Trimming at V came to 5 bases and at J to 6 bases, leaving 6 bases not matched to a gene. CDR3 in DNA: TGTGCCAGCAGCCTCGCGGGGACAGGGGGTCAGCCCCAGCATTTT. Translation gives CASSLAGTGGQPQHF.

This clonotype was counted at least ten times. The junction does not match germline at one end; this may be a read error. The CDR3 nucleotides read TGTGCCAGCAGTCACTCCGGGGGAGGCCCACCAGATACGCAGTATTTT. Translated, it gives CASSHSGGGPPDTQYF. This chain uses TRBV6-5 with TRBJ2-3, with D possibly being TRBD2 (6 bases). The germline V gene has CDR1 MNHEY and CDR2 SVGAGI. There are 16 residues in the CDR3.

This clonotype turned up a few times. CDR3 bases: TGCAGTGCTAGTTACCCGGGACAGGGTTCTCAGCCCCAGCATTTT. Its translation is CSASYPGQGSQPQHF. This sequence joins TRBV20-1 and TRBJ1-5; 9 nucleotides line up with TRBD1. CDR3 length: 15 amino acids. Losses at the gene ends were 3 bases for V and 6 bases for J; bases not matched to a gene: 9. Germline values: CDR1 DFQATT, CDR2 SNEGSKA (reference sequence).

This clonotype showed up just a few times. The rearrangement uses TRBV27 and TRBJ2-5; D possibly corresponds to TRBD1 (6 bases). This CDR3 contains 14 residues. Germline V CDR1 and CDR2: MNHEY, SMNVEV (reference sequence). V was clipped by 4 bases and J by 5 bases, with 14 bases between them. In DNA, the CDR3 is TGTGCCAGCAGTTGGAGTAATAGGGGGGAGACCCAGTACTTC. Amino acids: CASSWSNRGETQYF.

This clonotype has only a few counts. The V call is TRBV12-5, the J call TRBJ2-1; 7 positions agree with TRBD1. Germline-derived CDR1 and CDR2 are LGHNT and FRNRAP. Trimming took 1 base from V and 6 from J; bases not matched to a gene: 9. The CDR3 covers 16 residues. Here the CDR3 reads CASGLASGTAVNEQFF. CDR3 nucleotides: TGTGCTAGTGGTTTGGCTTCCGGGACAGCCGTCAATGAGCAGTTCTTC.

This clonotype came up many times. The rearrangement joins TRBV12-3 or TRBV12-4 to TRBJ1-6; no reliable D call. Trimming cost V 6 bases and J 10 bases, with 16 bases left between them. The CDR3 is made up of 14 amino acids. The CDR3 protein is CASSLDRAGSPLHF. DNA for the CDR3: TGTGCCAGCAGCCTAGATCGGGCGGGATCACCCCTCCACTTT.